Shown below are 11 T cell receptor beta chains from a single sample sequenced in a study of T cells in tuberculosis. Libraries were prepared by immunoSEQ multiplex PCR; TCRdb keeps only in-frame clonotypes and omits some of them. The sample includes about 25,000 clones, nearly 97% of them seen just once. The sample was PBMCs. Receptor source: a donor between 10 and 35 years old with latent tuberculosis or without tuberculosis infection.

The chain joins TRBV18 to TRBJ1-2; 7 bases match TRBD1. Germline CDR1 reads KGHSH; CDR2 reads LQKENI. The junction had 5 bases not matched to a gene; V was cut back by 4 bases and J by 0 bases. The CDR3 spans 15 residues. The CDR3 loop is CASSLGTDPNYGYTF. CDR3 nucleotide sequence: TGTGCCAGCTCACTTGGGACAGACCCTAACTATGGCTACACCTTC. The whole variable domain, remainder taken from reference TRBV18 and TRBJ1-2, is NAGVMQNPRHLVRRRGQEARLRCSPMKGHSHVYWYRQLPEEGLKFMVYLQKENIIDESGMPKERFSAEFPKEGPSILRIQQVVRGDSAAYFCASSLGTDPNYGYTFGSGTRLTVV.

This clone was seen a single time. The CDR3 DNA follows: TGTGCCAGCAGCACGGGACATCCCCTCTCCTACAATGAGCAGTTCTTC. It codes for CASSTGHPLSYNEQFF. The chain links TRBV5-7 to TRBJ2-1, with D possibly being TRBD1 (6 bases). TRBV5-7 is an ORF; its function is uncertain. The CDR3 length is 16 residues. The V end lost 4 bases, the J end lost 0 bases, and 14 bases lay between the germline ends.

The chain recombines TRBV27 with TRBJ1-2; D unclear. This CDR3 has 15 residues. Trimming pared 5 bases from V and 0 bases from J, leaving 13 bases between. Germline V gene lookup returns CDR1 MNHEY and CDR2 SMNVEV (reference sequence). The DNA of the CDR3 is TGTGCCAGCAGTCCAGACACCTTTTCTAACTATGGCTACACCTTC. Its protein product is CASSPDTFSNYGYTF.

V gene TRBV11-2 combines with J gene TRBJ2-1, with 8 bases matching TRBD2. The germline gives CDR1 SGHAT, CDR2 FQNNGV. This CDR3 is 18 amino acids long. V lost 5 bases and J lost 6; bases outside the gene matches: 18. CDR3 coding DNA: TGTGCCAGCAGCCCCCGGGGGGCGGGGGGCCGTCCCCCCAATGAGCAGTTCTTC. Translating it yields CASSPRGAGGRPPNEQFF.

The V and J genes are TRBV6-5 and TRBJ1-1; the D gene is possibly TRBD1 (5 bases). Trimming took 0 bases from V and 10 from J, leaving 15 bases between them. Germline values: CDR1 MNHEY, CDR2 SVGAGI. This CDR3 comprises 14 residues. The CDR3 DNA reads TGTGCCAGCAGTTACTCGGGGCTTCCGGACGCAGCTTTCTTT. This translates into CASSYSGLPDAAFF.

The chain links TRBV19 to TRBJ2-2; TRBD2 aligns across 7 bases. This CDR3 has 11 residues. With 10 bases clipped from V and 8 bases from J, the junction kept 4 bases outside the gene matches. Germline lookup yields CDR1 LNHDA and CDR2 SQIVND (reference sequence). The CDR3 protein is CATAGVGELFF. CDR3 sequence (DNA): TGTGCCACCGCGGGAGTTGGGGAGCTGTTTTTT.

The rearrangement uses TRBV4-1 and TRBJ1-4; D remains unclear. V was shortened by 6 bases and J by 3 bases, with 8 bases between the two germline ends. CDR3 length: 13 residues. CDR1 and CDR2 from the germline V gene are MGHRA and YSYEKL. CDR3 sequence: CASRQVANEKLFF. In DNA form, the CDR3 reads TGCGCCAGCAGGCAGGTGGCTAATGAAAAACTGTTTTTT.

The chain couples TRBV13 to TRBJ2-3; weak D call: TRBD2 (7 bases). Germline V gives CDR1 PRHDT, CDR2 FYEKMQ (reference sequence). Trimming shortened V by 4 bases and J by 3 bases, and 17 bases separated the two germline ends. This CDR3 comprises 16 residues. CDR3 sequence: CASSSRNREGTDTQYF. CDR3 nucleotide sequence: TGTGCCAGCAGCTCCCGTAACAGGGAGGGGACAGATACGCAGTATTTT.

This chain connects TRBV5-1 to TRBJ1-1; the D is unclear. The V gene's germline CDR1 is SGHRS and CDR2 YFSETQ. Between the trimmed V and J ends, which lost 4 bases and 1 base, there was a span of 11 bases. The CDR3 runs to 14 residues. DNA of the CDR3: TGCGCCAGCAGCATATTCGGGGAGAACACTGAAGCTTTCTTT. Translating gives CASSIFGENTEAFF.

The table lists this clone with a count of one. The J gene is TRBJ1-4, the V gene TRBV2; TRBD1 aligns across 8 bases. V shed 3 bases and J 2 bases; nucleotides not matched to a gene: 8. The germline gives CDR1 SNHLY, CDR2 FYNNEI. The CDR3 consists of 17 residues. The CDR3: CASSDFPRGHTNEKLFF. The CDR3 bases are TGTGCCAGCAGTGACTTTCCCAGGGGGCACACTAATGAAAAACTGTTTTTT.

The rearrangement uses TRBV4-1 and TRBJ2-7; D might be TRBD1 (6 bases). The V and J ends lost 2 bases and 0 bases respectively, with 11 bases between them. The CDR3 runs to 15 residues. From germline, CDR1 is MGHRA and CDR2 YSYEKL. DNA of the CDR3: TGCGCCAGCAGCCAACTGGACAGAAGCTCCTACGAGCAGTACTTC. This encodes CASSQLDRSSYEQYF.